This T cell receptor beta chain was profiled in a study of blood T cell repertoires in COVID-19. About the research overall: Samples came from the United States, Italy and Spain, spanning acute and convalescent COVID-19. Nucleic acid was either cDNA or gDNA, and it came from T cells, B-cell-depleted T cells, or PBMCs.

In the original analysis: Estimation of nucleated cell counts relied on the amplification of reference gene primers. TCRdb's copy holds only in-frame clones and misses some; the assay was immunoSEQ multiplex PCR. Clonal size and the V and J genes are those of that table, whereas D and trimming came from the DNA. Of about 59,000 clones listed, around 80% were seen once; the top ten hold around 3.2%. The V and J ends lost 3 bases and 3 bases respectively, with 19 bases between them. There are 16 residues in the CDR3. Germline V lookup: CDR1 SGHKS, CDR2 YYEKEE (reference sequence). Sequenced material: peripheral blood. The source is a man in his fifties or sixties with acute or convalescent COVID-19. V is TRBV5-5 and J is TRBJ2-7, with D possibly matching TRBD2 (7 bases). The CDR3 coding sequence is TGTGCCAGCAGCTCCCTACAGGGTGCGGGGGACTACGAGCAGTACTTC. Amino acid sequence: CASSSLQGAGDYEQYF.